This TCR beta chain emerged from a study of blood T cell repertoires in COVID-19. About the study: The origin of the acute and convalescent COVID-19 samples was the United States, Italy and Spain. PBMCs, B-cell-depleted T cells, or T cells provided the cDNA or gDNA that made up the material.

V was pared by 8 bases and J by 6 bases, with 3 bases of the junction left unmatched. In germline, CDR1 is SNHLY, CDR2 FYNNEI. CDR3 size: 13 residues. Source study methods: For nucleated cells, counts were estimated from reference gene primer amplification. Libraries were prepared by immunoSEQ multiplex PCR; TCRdb keeps only in-frame clonotypes and omits some of them. V, J and clone size reflect that table, while D and trimming were determined from the DNA. This repertoire shows about 67,000 clones, around 87% found once; its top ten account for 8.3%. The sample was peripheral blood. The TCR sequence derives from a man aged 45 to 65 with active COVID-19. The chain couples TRBV2 to TRBJ2-1; 11 nucleotides line up with TRBD2. As DNA, the CDR3 is TGTGCCAGCTGGCTAGCGGGAGGCAATGAGCAGTTCTTC. Its translation is CASWLAGGNEQFF.